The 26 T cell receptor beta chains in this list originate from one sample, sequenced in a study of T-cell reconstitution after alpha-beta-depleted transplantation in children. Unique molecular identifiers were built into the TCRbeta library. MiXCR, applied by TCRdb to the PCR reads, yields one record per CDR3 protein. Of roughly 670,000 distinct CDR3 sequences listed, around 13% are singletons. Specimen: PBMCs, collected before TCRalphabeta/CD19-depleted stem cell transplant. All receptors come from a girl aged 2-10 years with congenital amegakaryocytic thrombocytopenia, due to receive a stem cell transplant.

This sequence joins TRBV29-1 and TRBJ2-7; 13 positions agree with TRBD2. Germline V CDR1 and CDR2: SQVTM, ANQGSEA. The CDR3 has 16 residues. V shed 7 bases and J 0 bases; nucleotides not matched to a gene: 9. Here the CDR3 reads CSAMTSGRWSSYEQYF. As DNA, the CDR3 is TGCAGCGCCATGACTAGCGGGAGGTGGAGCTCCTACGAGCAGTACTTC.

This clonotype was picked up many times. The CDR3 spells CSAKKGLATTQYF. Here the CDR3 DNA reads TGCAGTGCTAAAAAAGGGCTAGCCACCACGCAGTATTTT. The chain carries TRBV20-1 and TRBJ2-3; tentative D call: TRBD2 (5 bases). The CDR3 has 13 amino acids. The germline V gene encodes CDR1 DFQATT and CDR2 SNEGSKA (reference sequence). Trimming removed 4 bases from V and 9 bases from J, with 17 bases in between.

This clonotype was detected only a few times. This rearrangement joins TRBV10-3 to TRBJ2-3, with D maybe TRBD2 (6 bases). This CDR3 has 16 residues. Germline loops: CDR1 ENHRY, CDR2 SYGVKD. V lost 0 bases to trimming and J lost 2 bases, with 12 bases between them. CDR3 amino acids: CAISESERALTDTQYF. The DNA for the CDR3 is TGTGCCATCAGTGAGTCGGAGCGGGCGCTCACAGATACGCAGTATTTT.

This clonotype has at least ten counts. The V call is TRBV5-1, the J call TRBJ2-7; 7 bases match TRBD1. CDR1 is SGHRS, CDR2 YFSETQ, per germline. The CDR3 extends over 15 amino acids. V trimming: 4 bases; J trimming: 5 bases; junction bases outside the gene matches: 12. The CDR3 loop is CASSPKTGPQDEQYF. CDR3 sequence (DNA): TGCGCCAGCAGCCCTAAGACAGGGCCCCAGGACGAGCAGTACTTC.

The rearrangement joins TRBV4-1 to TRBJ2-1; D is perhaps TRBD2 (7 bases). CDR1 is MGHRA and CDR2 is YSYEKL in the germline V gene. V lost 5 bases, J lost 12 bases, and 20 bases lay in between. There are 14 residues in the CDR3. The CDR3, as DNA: TGCGCCAGCAGCTGGGGGCTAGCGGAGAAAGCGCAGTTCTTC. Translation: CASSWGLAEKAQFF.

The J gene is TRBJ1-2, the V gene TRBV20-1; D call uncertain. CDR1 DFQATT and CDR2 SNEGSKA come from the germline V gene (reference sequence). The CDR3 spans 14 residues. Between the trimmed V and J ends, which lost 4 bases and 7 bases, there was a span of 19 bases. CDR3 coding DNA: TGCAGTGCTAAGGGCAGGTCCCCGGCAGGTGGCTACACCTTC. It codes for CSAKGRSPAGGYTF.

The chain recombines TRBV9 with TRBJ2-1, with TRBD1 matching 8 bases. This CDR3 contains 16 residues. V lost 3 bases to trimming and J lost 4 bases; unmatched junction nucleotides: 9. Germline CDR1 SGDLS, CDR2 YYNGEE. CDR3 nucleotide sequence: TGTGCCAGCAGCGCTCCGGGACAGGCAATATACAATGAGCAGTTCTTC. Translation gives CASSAPGQAIYNEQFF. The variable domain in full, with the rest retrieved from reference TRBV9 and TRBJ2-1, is DSGVTQTPKHLITATGQRVTLRCSPRSGDLSVYWYQQSLDQGLQFLIQYYNGEERAKGNILERFSAQQFPDLHSELNLSSLELGDSALYFCASSAPGQAIYNEQFFGPGTRLTVL.

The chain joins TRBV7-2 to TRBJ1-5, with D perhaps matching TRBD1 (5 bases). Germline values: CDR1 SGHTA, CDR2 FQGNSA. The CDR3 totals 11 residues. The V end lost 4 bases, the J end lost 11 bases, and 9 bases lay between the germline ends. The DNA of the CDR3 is TGTGCCAGCAGCTCCAGGGTGTCCCAGCATTTT. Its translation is CASSSRVSQHF.

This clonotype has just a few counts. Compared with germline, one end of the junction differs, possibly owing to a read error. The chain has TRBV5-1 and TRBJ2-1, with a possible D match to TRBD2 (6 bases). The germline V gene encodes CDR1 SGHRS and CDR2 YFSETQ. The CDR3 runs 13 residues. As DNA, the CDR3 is TGCGCCAGCAGCTTGGGGGCCGGGACTGGCATGATCTTC. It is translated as CASSLGAGTGMIF.

CDR3 nucleotide sequence: TGCAGTGCTAGAGAAGTGTTTAGGCGGGAAGGTAACACCGGGGAGCTGTTTTTT. This encodes CSAREVFRREGNTGELFF. The chain is built from TRBV20-1 and TRBJ2-2; possibly TRBD2 for D (6 bases). Germline V gives CDR1 DFQATT, CDR2 SNEGSKA (reference sequence). The CDR3 extends over 18 amino acids. V lost 0 bases to trimming and J lost 2 bases, with 19 bases between them.

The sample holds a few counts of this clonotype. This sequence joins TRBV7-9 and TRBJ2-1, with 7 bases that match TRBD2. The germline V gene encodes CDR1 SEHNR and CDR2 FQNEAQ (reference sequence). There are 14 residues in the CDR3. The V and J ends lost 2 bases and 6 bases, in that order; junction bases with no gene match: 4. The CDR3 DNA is TGTGCCAGCAGCTTATTGACTAGCTTCAATGAGCAGTTCTTC. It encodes CASSLLTSFNEQFF.

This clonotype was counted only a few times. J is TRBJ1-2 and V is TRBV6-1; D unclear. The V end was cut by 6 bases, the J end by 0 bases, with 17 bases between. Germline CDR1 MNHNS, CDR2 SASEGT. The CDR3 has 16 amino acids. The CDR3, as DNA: TGTGCCAGCAGAAAAGAGCGGGATCCAGCTAACTATGGCTACACCTTC. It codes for CASRKERDPANYGYTF.

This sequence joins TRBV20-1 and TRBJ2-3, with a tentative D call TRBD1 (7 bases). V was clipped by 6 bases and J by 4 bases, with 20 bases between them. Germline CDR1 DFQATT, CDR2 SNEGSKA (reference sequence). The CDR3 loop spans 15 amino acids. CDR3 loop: CSAISGGSSPDTQYF. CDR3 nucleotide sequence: TGCAGTGCCATCTCAGGGGGGAGTAGCCCAGATACGCAGTATTTT.

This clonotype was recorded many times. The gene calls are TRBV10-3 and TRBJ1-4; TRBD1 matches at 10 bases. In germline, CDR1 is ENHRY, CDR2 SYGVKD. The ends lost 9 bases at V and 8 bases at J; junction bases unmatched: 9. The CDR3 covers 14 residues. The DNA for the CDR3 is TGTGCCATTGGACCGGGACAGGGGAAGGAAAAACTGTTTTTT. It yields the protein CAIGPGQGKEKLFF.

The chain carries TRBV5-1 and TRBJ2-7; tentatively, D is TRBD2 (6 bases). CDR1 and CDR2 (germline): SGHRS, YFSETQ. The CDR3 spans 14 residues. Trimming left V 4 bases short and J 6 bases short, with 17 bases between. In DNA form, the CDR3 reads TGCGCCAGCAGCCGGGGACTGTTAGAGGGCGAGCAGTACTTC. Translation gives CASSRGLLEGEQYF.

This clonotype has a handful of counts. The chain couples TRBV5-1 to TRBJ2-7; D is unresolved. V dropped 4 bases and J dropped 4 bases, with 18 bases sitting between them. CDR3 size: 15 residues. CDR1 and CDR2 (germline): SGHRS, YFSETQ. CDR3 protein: CASSTGDHPWYEQYF. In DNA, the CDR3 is TGCGCCAGCAGCACTGGCGATCATCCGTGGTACGAGCAGTACTTC.

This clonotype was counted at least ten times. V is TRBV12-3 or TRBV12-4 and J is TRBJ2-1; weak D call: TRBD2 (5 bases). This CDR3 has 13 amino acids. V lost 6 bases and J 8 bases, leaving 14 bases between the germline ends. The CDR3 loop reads CASRTTSFDEQFF. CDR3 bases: TGTGCCAGCAGGACTACTAGTTTCGATGAGCAGTTCTTC.

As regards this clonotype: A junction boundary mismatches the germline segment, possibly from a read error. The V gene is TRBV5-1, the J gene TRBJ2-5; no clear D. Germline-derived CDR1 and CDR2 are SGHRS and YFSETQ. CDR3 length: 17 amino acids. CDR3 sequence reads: CASSLAVVVTQQETQHF. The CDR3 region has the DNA TGCGCCAGCAGCCTGGCCGTAGTCGTTACCCAACAAGAGACCCAGCACTTC.

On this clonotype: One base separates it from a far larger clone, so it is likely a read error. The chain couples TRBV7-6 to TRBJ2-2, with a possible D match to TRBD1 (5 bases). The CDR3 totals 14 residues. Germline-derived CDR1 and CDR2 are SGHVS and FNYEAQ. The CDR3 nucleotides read TGTGGCAGCAGCCGTCAGGGGAACACCGGGGAGCTGTTTTTT. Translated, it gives CGSSRQGNTGELFF. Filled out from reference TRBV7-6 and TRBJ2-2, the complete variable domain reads GAGVSQSPRYKVTKRGQDVALRCDPISGHVSLYWYRQALGQGPEFLTYFNYEAQQDKSGLPNDRFSAERPEGSISTLTIQRTEQRDSAMYRCGSSRQGNTGELFFGEGSRLTVL.

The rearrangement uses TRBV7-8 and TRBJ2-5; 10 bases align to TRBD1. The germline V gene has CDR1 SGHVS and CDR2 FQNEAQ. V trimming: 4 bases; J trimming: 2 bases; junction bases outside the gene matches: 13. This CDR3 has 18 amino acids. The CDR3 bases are TGTGCCAGCAGCTCGATCCCGGGACAGGGGCGAAGACAAGAGACCCAGTACTTC. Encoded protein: CASSSIPGQGRRQETQYF.

The CDR3 DNA follows: TGCAGTGCTAGAGGACTAGCTATCTACGAGCAGTACTTC. Amino acid sequence: CSARGLAIYEQYF. V and J are TRBV20-1 and TRBJ2-7; TRBD2 aligns across 7 bases. The V segment lost 1 base and the J segment 3 bases; nucleotides outside the gene matches: 3. The CDR3 has 13 residues. Germline CDR1 reads DFQATT; CDR2 reads SNEGSKA (reference sequence).

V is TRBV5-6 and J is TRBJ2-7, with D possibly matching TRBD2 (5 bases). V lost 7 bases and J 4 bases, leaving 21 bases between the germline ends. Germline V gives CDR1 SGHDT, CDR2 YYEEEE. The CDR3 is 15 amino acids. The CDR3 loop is CASGTGLLSLYEQYF. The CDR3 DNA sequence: TGTGCCAGCGGCACTGGACTCCTCAGCTTGTACGAGCAGTACTTC.

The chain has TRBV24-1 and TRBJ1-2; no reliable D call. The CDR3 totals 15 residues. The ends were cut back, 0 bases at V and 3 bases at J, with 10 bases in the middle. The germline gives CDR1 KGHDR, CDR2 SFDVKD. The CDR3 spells CATSDLPTKYYGYTF. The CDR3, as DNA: TGTGCCACCAGTGATTTGCCAACTAAGTACTATGGCTACACCTTC.

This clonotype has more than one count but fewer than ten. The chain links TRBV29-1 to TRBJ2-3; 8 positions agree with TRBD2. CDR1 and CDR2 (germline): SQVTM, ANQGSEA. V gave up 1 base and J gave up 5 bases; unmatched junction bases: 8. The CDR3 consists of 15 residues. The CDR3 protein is CSVEVLGGRIDTQYF. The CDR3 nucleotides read TGCAGCGTTGAAGTTCTCGGCGGGAGGATAGATACGCAGTATTTT.

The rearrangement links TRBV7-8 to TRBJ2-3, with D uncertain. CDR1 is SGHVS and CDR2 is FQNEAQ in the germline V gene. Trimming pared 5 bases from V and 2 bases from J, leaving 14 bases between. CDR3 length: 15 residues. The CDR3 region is CASSPRAVVTDTQYF. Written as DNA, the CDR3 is TGTGCCAGCAGCCCCCGGGCGGTTGTCACAGATACGCAGTATTTT. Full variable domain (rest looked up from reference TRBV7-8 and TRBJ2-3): GAGVSQSPRYKVAKRGQDVALRCDPISGHVSLFWYQQALGQGPEFLTYFQNEAQLDKSGLPSDRFFAERPEGSVSTLKIQRTQQEDSAVYLCASSPRAVVTDTQYFGPGTRLTVL.

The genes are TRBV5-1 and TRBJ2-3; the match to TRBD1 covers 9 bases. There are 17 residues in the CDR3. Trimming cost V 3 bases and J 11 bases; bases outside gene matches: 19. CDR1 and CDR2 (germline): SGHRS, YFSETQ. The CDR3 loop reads CASSSRPGGTGFSGQYF. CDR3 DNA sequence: TGCGCCAGCAGCTCCCGCCCAGGGGGGACAGGGTTCTCGGGGCAGTATTTT.